Listed below are T cell receptor beta chains from one sample, sequenced in a study of control samples from healthy donors and cancer patients. Assay used: immunoSEQ multiplex PCR; TCRdb lists only in-frame clones, some missing. The table has about 98,000 clones, approximately 82% seen once. The sample comprised blood. Every receptor here comes from a man between 60 and 70 years old in good health. Each CDR3 is given with its conserved first and last residue. Each record gives: D gene, CDR3 length, V gene, clone size, J gene, CDR3 protein, CDR3 DNA. A D gene is named only where the DNA matches it firmly. Clone sizes are given selectively: once, few, many, or a class where the clone is expanded.

.	12	TRBV9	.	TRBJ1-2	CASSAQGSGYTF	TGTGCCAGCAGCGCCCAGGGAAGTGGCTACACCTTC
TRBD2	12	TRBV12-3/TRBV12-4	.	TRBJ2-7	CASSFASGEQYF	TGTGCCAGCAGTTTCGCTAGCGGGGAGCAGTACTTC
TRBD2	16	TRBV7-8	.	TRBJ2-5	CASSLTGTSGEETQYF	TGTGCCAGCAGCTTAACCGGGACTAGCGGAGAAGAGACCCAGTACTTC
.	12	TRBV18	.	TRBJ2-3	CASSPRADTQYF	TGTGCCAGCTCACCCCGGGCAGATACGCAGTATTTT
TRBD1	16	TRBV5-1	.	TRBJ1-4	CASSHLQGGRNEKLFF	TGCGCCAGCAGTCACCTACAGGGGGGACGAAATGAAAAACTGTTTTTT
.	15	TRBV19	.	TRBJ2-1	CASSEPSSSYNEQFF	TGTGCCAGTAGTGAGCCCAGTAGCTCCTACAATGAGCAGTTCTTC
.	16	TRBV5-1	.	TRBJ2-7	CASSQNEGEAPYEQYF	TGCGCCAGCAGCCAGAACGAGGGGGAGGCCCCCTACGAGCAGTACTTC
.	14	TRBV11-2	.	TRBJ2-1	CASSGEGLYNEQFF	TGTGCCAGCAGCGGGGAAGGCCTCTACAATGAGCAGTTCTTC
.	15	TRBV15	.	TRBJ1-1	CATSRGGRENTEAFF	TGTGCCACCAGCAGAGGGGGCAGGGAGAACACTGAAGCTTTCTTT
.	17	TRBV24-1	.	TRBJ2-1	CATSDFSAPNQYNEQFF	TGTGCCACCAGTGATTTCTCCGCGCCCAACCAATACAATGAGCAGTTCTTC
TRBD1	15	TRBV29-1	.	TRBJ1-4	CSVADRGVTNEKLFF	TGCAGCGTAGCGGACAGGGGCGTAACTAATGAAAAACTGTTTTTT
.	14	TRBV18	.	TRBJ2-5	CASSPPGRVETQYF	TGTGCCAGCTCACCTCCGGGCAGGGTAGAGACCCAGTACTTC
.	16	TRBV4-1	.	TRBJ1-6	CASRHPGGGYNSPLHF	TGCGCCAGCAGACATCCCGGCGGGGGTTATAATTCACCCCTCCACTTT
TRBD2	16	TRBV4-2	.	TRBJ2-1	CASSQDGGSSYNEQFF	TGTGCCAGCAGCCAAGATGGCGGGAGCTCCTACAATGAGCAGTTCTTC
TRBD1	15	TRBV10-1	once	TRBJ1-3	CASRLRDRAGNTIYF	TGCGCCAGCAGATTGAGAGACAGGGCTGGAAACACCATATATTTT
TRBD1	20	TRBV4-1	.	TRBJ1-1	CASSQDFLVWQGEIDTEAFF	TGCGCCAGCAGCCAAGATTTCTTGGTATGGCAGGGGGAAATCGACACTGAAGCTTTCTTT
.	12	TRBV4-2	.	TRBJ1-1	CASSQDGNQAFF	TGTGCCAGCAGCCAAGATGGGAATCAAGCTTTCTTT
.	15	TRBV19	.	TRBJ2-7	CASSMRTRSSYEQYF	TGTGCCAGTAGTATGCGCACCCGGAGCTCCTACGAGCAGTACTTC
TRBD1	17	TRBV10-3	.	TRBJ1-2	CAISPGTGGSGGYGYTF	TGTGCCATCAGTCCCGGGACAGGGGGCTCAGGTGGATATGGCTACACCTTC
TRBD2	15	TRBV19	.	TRBJ2-1	CASSTSGSLYNEQFF	TGTGCCAGTAGTACTAGCGGGAGCCTCTACAATGAGCAGTTCTTC
.	16	TRBV2	.	TRBJ2-7	CASSEARAGVGYEQYF	TGTGCCAGCAGTGAAGCGCGGGCAGGAGTCGGGTACGAGCAGTACTTC
TRBD1	16	TRBV15	.	TRBJ1-2	CATSRDIGQASGGYTF	TGTGCCACCAGCAGAGATATAGGACAGGCGAGTGGGGGCTACACCTTC
TRBD2	15	TRBV27	.	TRBJ2-7	CASSLDLAGVYEQYF	TGTGCCAGCAGTTTGGATCTAGCGGGAGTATACGAGCAGTACTTC
.	14	TRBV7-9	.	TRBJ2-7	CASSSGTTTYEQYF	TGTGCCAGCAGCTCCGGGACAACTACCTACGAGCAGTACTTC
TRBD1	14	TRBV7-8	once	TRBJ1-4	CASSPTRGREKLFF	TGTGCCAGCAGCCCCACCAGGGGGCGCGAAAAACTGTTTTTT
TRBD1	15	TRBV2	.	TRBJ2-7	CATSKGDRGFYEQYF	TGTGCCACCTCCAAAGGGGACAGGGGGTTTTACGAGCAGTACTTC
.	15	TRBV19	few	TRBJ1-5	CASSIGKRPNQPQHF	TGTGCCAGTAGTATAGGAAAAAGACCCAATCAGCCCCAGCATTTT
.	15	TRBV2	few	TRBJ2-2	CASSERQINTGELFF	TGTGCCAGCAGTGAAAGGCAGATTAACACCGGGGAGCTGTTTTTT
.	16	TRBV6-1	.	TRBJ2-7	CASSDQTDYPTYEQYF	TGTGCCAGCAGTGACCAGACTGACTACCCTACCTACGAGCAGTACTTC
.	15	TRBV2	once	TRBJ2-6	CASRLENSGANVLTF	TGTGCCAGCAGATTAGAAAACTCTGGGGCCAACGTCCTGACTTTC
.	13	TRBV6-5	.	TRBJ1-2	CASTAGLRNGYTF	TGTGCCAGCACCGCCGGACTCCGAAATGGCTACACCTTC
TRBD2	15	TRBV6-5	.	TRBJ2-1	CASRVRGLAAGEQFF	TGTGCCAGCAGAGTCAGAGGACTAGCGGCAGGTGAGCAGTTCTTC
.	15	TRBV15	few	TRBJ1-4	CATSRETRLVEKLFF	TGTGCCACCAGCAGAGAGACCAGGTTGGTGGAAAAACTGTTTTTT
.	18	TRBV15	.	TRBJ1-5	CATSRGGGLANSNQPQHF	TGTGCCACCAGCAGAGGGGGCGGACTAGCTAATAGCAATCAGCCCCAGCATTTT
TRBD2	17	TRBV11-3	.	TRBJ2-3	CASSPRPAGGRTDTQYF	TGTGCCAGCAGCCCTAGACCAGCGGGAGGGCGGACAGATACGCAGTATTTT
.	11	TRBV6-4	few	TRBJ1-1	CASSDSGIAFF	TGTGCCAGCAGTGACTCGGGTATAGCTTTCTTT
TRBD2	16	TRBV6-5	.	TRBJ2-3	CASSYPSGRSTDTQYF	TGTGCCAGCAGTTATCCTAGCGGGCGCAGCACAGATACGCAGTATTTT
TRBD1	15	TRBV6-5	.	TRBJ2-7	CASLSPGGPSYEQYF	TGTGCCAGCCTCAGTCCAGGGGGACCTTCCTACGAGCAGTACTTC
.	14	TRBV5-1	.	TRBJ1-5	CASSLEGPGQPQHF	TGCGCCAGCAGCTTGGAAGGTCCGGGTCAGCCCCAGCATTTT
.	11	TRBV2	.	TRBJ1-2	CASSGPLGPLF	TGTGCCAGCAGTGGTCCTCTGGGACCGCTGTTC
TRBD1	20	TRBV18	once	TRBJ2-6	CASSQRGQQGIDSGANVLTF	TGTGCCAGCTCACAGAGAGGGCAACAGGGGATTGACTCTGGGGCCAACGTCCTGACTTTC
TRBD2	15	TRBV5-6	once	TRBJ2-2	CASSSSGLAVGELFF	TGTGCCAGCAGCTCCTCGGGACTAGCTGTCGGGGAGCTGTTTTTT
.	15	TRBV13	.	TRBJ2-4	CASSNRGVAKNIQYF	TGTGCCAGCAGCAACAGAGGGGTAGCCAAAAACATTCAGTACTTC
.	14	TRBV9	few	TRBJ2-5	CASSEGQLRETQYF	TGTGCCAGCAGCGAAGGACAGCTAAGAGAGACCCAGTACTTC
.	15	TRBV4-2	.	TRBJ1-2	CASSQVPPAGYGYTF	TGTGCCAGCAGCCAAGTACCCCCCGCGGGCTATGGCTACACCTTC
.	13	TRBV18	.	TRBJ1-1	CASSPRFNTEAFF	TGTGCCAGCTCACCACGGTTTAACACTGAAGCTTTCTTT
TRBD2	14	TRBV6-4	.	TRBJ2-1	CASRQAGESNEQFF	TGTGCCAGCAGACAAGCGGGAGAATCCAATGAGCAGTTCTTC
.	15	TRBV6-4	.	TRBJ2-7	CASSDGRGGIYEQYF	TGTGCCAGCAGTGACGGCAGGGGGGGAATCTACGAGCAGTACTTC
TRBD1	13	TRBV9	.	TRBJ1-1	CASRQGINTEAFF	TGTGCCAGTAGACAGGGAATAAACACTGAAGCTTTCTTT
.	15	TRBV9	.	TRBJ2-7	CASSVGREFYDEQYF	TGTGCCAGCAGCGTAGGCAGGGAATTTTATGACGAGCAGTACTTC
.	11	TRBV12-3/TRBV12-4	.	TRBJ1-2	CASSFSGGYTF	TGTGCCAGCAGTTTTAGCGGGGGCTACACCTTC
.	14	TRBV2	once	TRBJ2-3	CASSAGASTDTQYF	TGTGCCAGCAGCGCGGGGGCTAGCACAGATACGCAGTATTTT
TRBD1	13	TRBV19	once	TRBJ2-1	CASRDSHINEQFF	TGTGCCAGTCGGGACAGCCACATCAATGAGCAGTTCTTC
TRBD1	14	TRBV29-1	.	TRBJ1-2	CSVEPGGAFYGYTF	TGCAGCGTTGAGCCAGGGGGCGCGTTCTATGGCTACACCTTC